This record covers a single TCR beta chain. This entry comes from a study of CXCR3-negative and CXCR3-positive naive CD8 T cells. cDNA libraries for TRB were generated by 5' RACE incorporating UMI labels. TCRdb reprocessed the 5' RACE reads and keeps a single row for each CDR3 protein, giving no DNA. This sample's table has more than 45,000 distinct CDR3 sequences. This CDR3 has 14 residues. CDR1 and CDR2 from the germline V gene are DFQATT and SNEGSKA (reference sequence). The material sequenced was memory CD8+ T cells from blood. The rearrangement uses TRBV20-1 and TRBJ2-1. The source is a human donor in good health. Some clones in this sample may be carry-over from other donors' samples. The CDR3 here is CSAIGVWGYNEQFF.